Listed below are T cell receptor beta chains from one sample, sequenced in a study of cytomegalovirus exposure and HLA in healthy donors. The data were produced by immunoSEQ multiplex PCR, yet TCRdb's version contains in-frame clones alone and is incomplete. The data show over 130,000 clones, roughly four fifths seen once. The sequenced sample consisted of PBMCs. The receptors come from a male donor in good health and CMV-seronegative. Each CDR3 is given with its conserved first and last residue. The D gene is left open where the match is weak. A clone size is listed for some rows: how often the clone was seen (once, few, many), or a class if it is expanded.

D,V,J,size,DNA,CDR3
.,TRBV5-1,TRBJ2-2,once,TGCGCCAGCAGCTTGTGGGGAATAGAGGGCACCGGGGAGCTGTTTTTT,CASSLWGIEGTGELFF
TRBD2,TRBV27,TRBJ2-7,.,TGTGCCACCAGCCTGACTGGGACTAGCTTCCACGAGCAGTACTTC,CATSLTGTSFHEQYF
.,TRBV30,TRBJ1-4,.,TGTGCCTGGGGGGCCGATAATGGGAAACTGTTTTTT,CAWGADNGKLFF
.,TRBV4-3,TRBJ1-2,few,TGCGCCAGCAGCCAAGAGAGGGGGATAGGTGGCTACACCTTC,CASSQERGIGGYTF
.,TRBV7-9,TRBJ1-4,.,TGTGCCAGCAGCTACCTCAGGGGCAAACTAGATAATGAAAAACTGTTTTTT,CASSYLRGKLDNEKLFF
TRBD2,TRBV25-1,TRBJ2-6,.,TGTGCCAGCAGTGTTAGGACTAGCGGGTTCGGGGCCAACGTCCTGACTTTC,CASSVRTSGFGANVLTF
.,TRBV9,TRBJ2-3,.,TGTGCCAGCAGCTGGACAGTGATTAGCACAGATACGCAGTATTTT,CASSWTVISTDTQYF
TRBD1,TRBV10-3,TRBJ2-7,.,TGTGCCATCAGTGAAACCGACAGGGGGATTCGATCCTACGAGCAGTACTTC,CAISETDRGIRSYEQYF
.,TRBV19,TRBJ1-1,.,TGTGCCAGTACGAAGGGACTCATGAACACTGAAGCTTTCTTT,CASTKGLMNTEAFF
.,TRBV7-6,TRBJ1-3,once,TGTGCCAGCAGCCGCGGGGGTTCTGGAAACACCATATATTTT,CASSRGGSGNTIYF
.,TRBV6-5,TRBJ1-1,.,TGTGCCAGCAGTTACTCCCGCGGCAGCGAAGCTTTCTTT,CASSYSRGSEAFF
TRBD1,TRBV27,TRBJ2-2,.,TGTGCCAGCAGTCCGGGGACAGCGAACACCGGGGAGCTGTTTTTT,CASSPGTANTGELFF
.,TRBV7-3,TRBJ2-3,.,TGTGCCAGCAGCTTAGGGGGGACTAGCACAGATACGCAGTATTTT,CASSLGGTSTDTQYF
.,TRBV7-3,TRBJ2-3,.,TGTGCCAGCAGCGAAGCCGACCACAGAGATACGCAGTATTTT,CASSEADHRDTQYF
TRBD1,TRBV7-2,TRBJ2-7,.,TGTGCCAGCAGCCTTGGACAGGGGGCCTACTACGAGCAGTACTTC,CASSLGQGAYYEQYF
.,TRBV29-1,TRBJ2-7,.,TGCAGCGTAGTATTTAGCTCCTACGAGCAGTACTTC,CSVVFSSYEQYF
.,TRBV19,TRBJ2-3,.,TGTGCCAGTAGTATTTATAGCGCCAGCACAGATACGCAGTATTTT,CASSIYSASTDTQYF
TRBD1,TRBV4-3,TRBJ2-2,.,TGCGCCAGCAGCCAAGAACGACAGGGGCTGTTTTTT,CASSQERQGLFF
.,TRBV27,TRBJ2-7,.,TGTGCCAGCAGTTCGGGTTTCGACGAGCAGTACTTC,CASSSGFDEQYF
TRBD1,TRBV25-1,TRBJ2-5,.,TGTGCCGGCAGTGAACTCGGGACAGGGGGGGAGACCCAGTACTTC,CAGSELGTGGETQYF
.,TRBV19,TRBJ2-7,.,TGTGCCAGTAGTATTCAGACAGGAAGCTCCTACGAGCAGTACTTC,CASSIQTGSSYEQYF
.,TRBV6-6,TRBJ1-1,.,TGTGCCAGCAGTTACTTTCCGGGCACTGAAGCTTTCTTT,CASSYFPGTEAFF
TRBD2,TRBV29-1,TRBJ2-7,.,TGCAGCGTTGAGGGGACTAGCGGAAGCTCCTACGAGCAGTACTTC,CSVEGTSGSSYEQYF
TRBD2,TRBV30,TRBJ2-1,.,TGTGCCTGGAGTGTAGAGACTAGCAGCTACAATGAGCAGTTCTTC,CAWSVETSSYNEQFF
TRBD1,TRBV5-1,TRBJ2-2,few,TGCGCCAGCAGCTTGGGGGACAGGGCGAGCACCGGGGAGCTGTTTTTT,CASSLGDRASTGELFF
.,TRBV6-5,TRBJ1-4,.,TGTGCCAGCAGAGACAGTGCAACTAATGAAAAACTGTTTTTT,CASRDSATNEKLFF
.,TRBV12-5,TRBJ2-7,.,TGTGCTAGTGGTTTCGAGACTGGAATCTACGAGCAGTACTTC,CASGFETGIYEQYF
.,TRBV27,TRBJ1-6,few,TGTGCCAGCACCCGACAAACTAATTCACCCCTCCACTTT,CASTRQTNSPLHF
TRBD2,TRBV25-1,TRBJ2-3,.,TGTGCCAGCAGTGATTCTTGGGCGGGAGGGACAGATACGCAGTATTTT,CASSDSWAGGTDTQYF
TRBD2,TRBV11-2,TRBJ2-7,.,TGTGCCAGCAGCTTAGCGGCACTAGCGGGCACCTACGAGCAGTACTTC,CASSLAALAGTYEQYF
.,TRBV6-5,TRBJ1-4,.,TGTGCCAGCAGTGTGTATGGGGCAGGGTACGAAAAACTGTTTTTT,CASSVYGAGYEKLFF
.,TRBV7-9,TRBJ1-5,.,TGTGCCCCCGGGGGAGATCAGCCCCAGCATTTT,CAPGGDQPQHF
.,TRBV10-2,TRBJ2-2,.,TGCGCCAGCAGGGGCATCGGGGAGCTGTTTTTT,CASRGIGELFF
.,TRBV9,TRBJ1-5,.,TGTGCCAGCAGCGGCCCAGGCGGAGGGCAGCCCCAGCATTTT,CASSGPGGGQPQHF
.,TRBV10-3,TRBJ2-2,.,TGTGCCATCACCAGGGGGACTCAGAACACCGGGGAGCTGTTTTTT,CAITRGTQNTGELFF
.,TRBV7-9,TRBJ1-2,.,TGTGCCAGCAGCCCCGTCAGCGGCGTTACTCCGCGGGGTGGCTACACCTTC,CASSPVSGVTPRGGYTF